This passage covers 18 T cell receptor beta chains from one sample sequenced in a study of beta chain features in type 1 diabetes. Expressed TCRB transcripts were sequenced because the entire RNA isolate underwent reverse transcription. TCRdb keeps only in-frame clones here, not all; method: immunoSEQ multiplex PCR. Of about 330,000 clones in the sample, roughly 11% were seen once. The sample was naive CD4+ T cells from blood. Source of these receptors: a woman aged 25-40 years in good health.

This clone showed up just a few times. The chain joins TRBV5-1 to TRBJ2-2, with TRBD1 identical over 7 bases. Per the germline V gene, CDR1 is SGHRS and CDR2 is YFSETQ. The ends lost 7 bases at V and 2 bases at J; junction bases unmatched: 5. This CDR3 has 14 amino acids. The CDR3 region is CASQRQGNTGELFF. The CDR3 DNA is TGCGCCAGCCAGCGACAGGGTAACACCGGGGAGCTGTTTTTT.

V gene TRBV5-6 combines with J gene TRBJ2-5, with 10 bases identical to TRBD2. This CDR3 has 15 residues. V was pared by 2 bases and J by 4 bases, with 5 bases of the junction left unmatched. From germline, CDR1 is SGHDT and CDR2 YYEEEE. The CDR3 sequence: CASSFVRTSGETQYF. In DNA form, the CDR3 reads TGTGCCAGCAGCTTTGTACGGACTAGCGGAGAGACCCAGTACTTC.

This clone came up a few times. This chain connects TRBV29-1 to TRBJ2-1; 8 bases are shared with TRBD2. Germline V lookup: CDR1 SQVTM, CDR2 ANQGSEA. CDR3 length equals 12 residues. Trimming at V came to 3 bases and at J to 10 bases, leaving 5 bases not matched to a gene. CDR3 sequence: CSVELAGREQFF. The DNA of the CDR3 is TGCAGCGTTGAGTTAGCGGGAAGGGAGCAGTTCTTC.

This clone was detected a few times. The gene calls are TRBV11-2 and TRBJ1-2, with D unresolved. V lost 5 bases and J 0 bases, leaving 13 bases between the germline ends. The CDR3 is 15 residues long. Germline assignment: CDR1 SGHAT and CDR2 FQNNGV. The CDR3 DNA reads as TGTGCCAGCAGCCCCCTACGAGCGTCTAACTATGGCTACACCTTC. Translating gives CASSPLRASNYGYTF.

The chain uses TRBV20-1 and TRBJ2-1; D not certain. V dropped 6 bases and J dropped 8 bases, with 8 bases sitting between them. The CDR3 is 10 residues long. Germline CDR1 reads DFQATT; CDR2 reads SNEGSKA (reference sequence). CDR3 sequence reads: CSALLYEQFF. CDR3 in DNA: TGCAGTGCCTTGCTATATGAGCAGTTCTTC.

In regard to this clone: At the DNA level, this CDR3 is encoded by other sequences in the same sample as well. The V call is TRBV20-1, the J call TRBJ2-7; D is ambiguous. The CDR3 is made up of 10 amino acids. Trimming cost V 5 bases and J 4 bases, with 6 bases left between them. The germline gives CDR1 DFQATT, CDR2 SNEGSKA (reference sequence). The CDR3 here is CSASRYEQYF. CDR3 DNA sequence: TGCAGTGCTTCCCGGTACGAGCAGTACTTC.

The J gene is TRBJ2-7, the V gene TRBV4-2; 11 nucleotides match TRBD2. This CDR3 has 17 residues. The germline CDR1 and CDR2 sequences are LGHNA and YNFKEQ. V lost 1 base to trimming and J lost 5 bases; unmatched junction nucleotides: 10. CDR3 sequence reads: CASSQGSSGRNSHEQYF. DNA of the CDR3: TGTGCCAGCAGCCAAGGTTCTAGCGGGAGGAACAGTCACGAGCAGTACTTC.

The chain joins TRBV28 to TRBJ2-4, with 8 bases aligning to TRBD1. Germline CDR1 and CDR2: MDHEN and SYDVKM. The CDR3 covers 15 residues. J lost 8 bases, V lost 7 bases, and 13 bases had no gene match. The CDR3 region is CASIPGGTGGDIQYF. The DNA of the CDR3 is TGTGCCAGCATTCCGGGCGGGACAGGTGGGGACATTCAGTACTTC. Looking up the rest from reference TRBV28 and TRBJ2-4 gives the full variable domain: DVKVTQSSRYLVKRTGEKVFLECVQDMDHENMFWYRQDPGLGLRLIYFSYDVKMKEKGDIPEGYSVSREKKERFSLILESASTNQTSMYLCASIPGGTGGDIQYFGAGTRLSVL.

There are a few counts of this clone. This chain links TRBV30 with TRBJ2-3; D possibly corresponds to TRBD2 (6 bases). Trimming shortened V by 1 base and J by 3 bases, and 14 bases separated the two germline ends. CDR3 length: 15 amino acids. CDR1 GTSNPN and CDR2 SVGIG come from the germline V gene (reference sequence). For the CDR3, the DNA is TGTGCCTGGAGTGCATCTAGCGTTGTTACAGATACGCAGTATTTT. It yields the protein CAWSASSVVTDTQYF.

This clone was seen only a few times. The CDR3 bases are TGTGCCAGCAGCTCCAGCGGGAATTCCTACAATGAGCAGTTCTTC. Translation: CASSSSGNSYNEQFF. V is TRBV7-6 and J is TRBJ2-1, with 7 bases matching TRBD2. The CDR3 has 15 residues. Trimming took 4 bases from V and 1 from J; bases not matched to a gene: 4. Germline CDR1 and CDR2: SGHVS and FNYEAQ.

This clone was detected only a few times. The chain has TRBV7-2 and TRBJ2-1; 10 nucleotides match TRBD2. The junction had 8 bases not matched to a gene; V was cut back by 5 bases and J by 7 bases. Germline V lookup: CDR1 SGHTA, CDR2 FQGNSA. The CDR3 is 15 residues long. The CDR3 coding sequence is TGTGCCAGCAGCAAACTACTAGCGGGAACAAATGAGCAGTTCTTC. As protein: CASSKLLAGTNEQFF.

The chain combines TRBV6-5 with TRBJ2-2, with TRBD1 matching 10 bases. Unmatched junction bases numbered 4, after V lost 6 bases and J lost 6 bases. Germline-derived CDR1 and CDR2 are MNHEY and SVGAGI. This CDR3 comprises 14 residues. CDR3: CASRRDRGAGELFF. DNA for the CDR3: TGTGCCAGCAGAAGGGACAGGGGTGCCGGGGAGCTGTTTTTT.

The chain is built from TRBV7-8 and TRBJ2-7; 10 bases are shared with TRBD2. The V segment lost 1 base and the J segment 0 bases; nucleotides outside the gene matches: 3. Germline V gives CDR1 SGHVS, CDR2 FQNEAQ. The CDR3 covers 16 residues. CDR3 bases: TGTGCCAGCAGCTTAGGACTAGCGGGCGACTCCTACGAGCAGTACTTC. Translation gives CASSLGLAGDSYEQYF.

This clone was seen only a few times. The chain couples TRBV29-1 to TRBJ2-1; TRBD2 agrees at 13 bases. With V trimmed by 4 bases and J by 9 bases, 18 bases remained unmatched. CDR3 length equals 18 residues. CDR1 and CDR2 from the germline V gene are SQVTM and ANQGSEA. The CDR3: CSVVRWGAGTSGMAEQFF. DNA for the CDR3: TGCAGCGTTGTGCGCTGGGGGGCGGGGACTAGCGGGATGGCTGAGCAGTTCTTC.

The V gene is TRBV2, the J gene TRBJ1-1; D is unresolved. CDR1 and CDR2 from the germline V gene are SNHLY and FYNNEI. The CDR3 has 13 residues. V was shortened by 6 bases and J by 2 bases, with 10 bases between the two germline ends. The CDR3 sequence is CASRGSLNTEAFF. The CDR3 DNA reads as TGTGCCAGCAGGGGCTCATTAAACACTGAAGCTTTCTTT. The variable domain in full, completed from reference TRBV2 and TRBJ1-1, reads EPEVTQTPSHQVTQMGQEVILRCVPISNHLYFYWYRQILGQKVEFLVSFYNNEISEKSEIFDDQFSVERPDGSNFTLKIRSTKLEDSAMYFCASRGSLNTEAFFGQGTRLTVV.

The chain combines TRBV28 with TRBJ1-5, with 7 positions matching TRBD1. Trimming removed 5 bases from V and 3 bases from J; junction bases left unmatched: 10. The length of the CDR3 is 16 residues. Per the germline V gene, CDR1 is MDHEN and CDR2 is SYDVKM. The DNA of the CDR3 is TGTGCCAGCAGTGGCCGGGGACAGACCCCCAATCAGCCCCAGCATTTT. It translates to CASSGRGQTPNQPQHF.

The chain's CDR3 is CANLTGISYEQYF. Here the CDR3 DNA reads TGTGCCAACCTAACAGGAATCTCCTACGAGCAGTACTTC. The J gene is TRBJ2-7, the V gene TRBV2; the D gene is possibly TRBD1 (5 bases). In germline, CDR1 is SNHLY, CDR2 FYNNEI. The CDR3 spans 13 residues. The V end lost 10 bases, the J end lost 0 bases, and 13 bases lay between the germline ends.

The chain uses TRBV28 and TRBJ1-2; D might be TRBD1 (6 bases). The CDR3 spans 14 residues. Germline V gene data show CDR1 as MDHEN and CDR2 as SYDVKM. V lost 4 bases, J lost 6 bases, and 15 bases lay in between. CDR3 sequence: CASSSRGRRHGYTF. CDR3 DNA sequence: TGTGCCAGCAGTTCCAGGGGACGACGTCATGGCTACACCTTC.